A single sample is the source of the 23 T cell receptor beta chains below, sequenced in a study of shared clonotypes between healthy human individuals. Naive CD8 cells lacked CD45RO, underwent positive selection for CCR7 and left out terminally differentiated effector memory CD45RA+ cells. The assay was immunoSEQ multiplex PCR, and TCRdb's table has in-frame clones only and misses some. The table includes 2 million to 2.5 million clones, approximately 95% detected once. Specimen: naive CD8+ T cells sorted from blood. Every receptor here comes from a man between 18 and 29 years old in good health.

CDR3 region: CAIRPDPQSSYEQYF. The DNA of the CDR3 is TGTGCCATCAGACCCGACCCTCAGAGCTCCTACGAGCAGTACTTC. The V gene is TRBV10-3, the J gene TRBJ2-7, with D uncertain. V was cut by 6 bases and J by 0 bases, with 15 bases left in between. The CDR3 is 15 amino acids. The V gene's germline CDR1 is ENHRY and CDR2 SYGVKD.

V and J are TRBV29-1 and TRBJ2-1; 9 bases agree with TRBD1. The V and J ends lost 4 bases and 0 bases, in that order; junction bases with no gene match: 13. The germline V gene has CDR1 SQVTM and CDR2 ANQGSEA. This CDR3 region has 18 residues. CDR3 DNA: TGCAGCGTTGTCCTCCGGGACAGGGCCCCGAGCTCCTACAATGAGCAGTTCTTC. Amino acids: CSVVLRDRAPSSYNEQFF.

The rearrangement uses TRBV30 and TRBJ2-1, with a possible D match to TRBD1 (5 bases). The germline CDR1 and CDR2 sequences are GTSNPN and SVGIG (reference sequence). CDR3 length: 13 residues. Trimming removed 4 bases from V and 1 base from J, with 8 bases in between. In DNA, the CDR3 is TGTGCCTGGAATCAGGGTTCCTACAATGAGCAGTTCTTC. Protein: CAWNQGSYNEQFF.

With regard to this clone: Other DNA sequences of this sample code for an identical CDR3. This chain connects TRBV27 to TRBJ1-2; D remains unclear. The CDR3 is made up of 14 amino acids. Trimming removed 5 bases at V and 3 bases at J, with 13 bases between. Germline CDR1 reads MNHEY; CDR2 reads SMNVEV (reference sequence). In nucleotides, the CDR3 is TGTGCCAGCAGTCCGAGTCCGGGGTACTATGGCTACACCTTC. Translating it yields CASSPSPGYYGYTF.

The chain uses TRBV5-8 and TRBJ2-5; no firm D call. This CDR3 comprises 15 residues. Germline loops: CDR1 SGHTS, CDR2 YDEGEE. Trimming pared 2 bases from V and 1 base from J, leaving 12 bases between. DNA of the CDR3: TGTGCCAGCAGCTTAAATCTAATTGGCCAAGAGACCCAGTACTTC. Protein product: CASSLNLIGQETQYF. Based on the CDR3 plus reference TRBV5-8 and TRBJ2-5, the full variable domain is EAGVTQSPTHLIKTRGQQATLRCSPISGHTSVYWYQQALGLGLQFLLWYDEGEERNRGNFPPRFSGRQFPNYSSELNVNALELEDSALYLCASSLNLIGQETQYFGPGTRLLVL.

The rearrangement joins TRBV5-1 to TRBJ1-2; tentative D call: TRBD1 (5 bases). Trimming took off 2 bases at V and 6 bases at J, with 8 bases between the two ends. The CDR3 loop spans 12 amino acids. CDR1 and CDR2 from the germline V gene are SGHRS and YFSETQ. CDR3 coding DNA: TGCGCCAGCAGCTTAAGCAGGGATGGCTACACCTTC. This codes for CASSLSRDGYTF.

In nucleotides, the CDR3 is TGTGCCAGCAGTGATGCAGCGGCCAACGTCCTGACTTTC. Translation gives CASSDAAANVLTF. The rearrangement uses TRBV28 and TRBJ2-6; D remains ambiguous. V was shortened by 5 bases and J by 6 bases, with 8 bases between the two germline ends. CDR1 and CDR2 (germline): MDHEN, SYDVKM. The CDR3 has 13 amino acids.

The genes are TRBV4-1 and TRBJ2-4; 9 nucleotides line up with TRBD2. The V gene's germline CDR1 is MGHRA and CDR2 YSYEKL. V shed 3 bases, J shed 3 bases, and the junction held 6 bases outside the gene matches. The CDR3 is 16 amino acids. The CDR3 loop reads CASSHLLAGSKNIQYF. The DNA of the CDR3 is TGCGCCAGCAGCCACCTACTAGCGGGTAGCAAAAACATTCAGTACTTC.

The sample holds one count of this clone. At the DNA level, this CDR3 is encoded by other sequences in the same sample as well. The V and J genes are TRBV6-6 and TRBJ2-7, with D possibly called TRBD1 or TRBD2 (5 bases each). V was trimmed by 5 bases and J by 2 bases, leaving 16 bases between them. The germline CDR1 and CDR2 sequences are MNHNY and SVGAGI (reference sequence). The CDR3 totals 15 residues. CDR3: CASSHGTYKTYEQYF. DNA for the CDR3: TGTGCCAGCAGTCACGGGACGTACAAGACCTACGAGCAGTACTTC.

V usage is TRBV7-9 and J usage is TRBJ1-4, with 10 positions matching TRBD1. Germline V gene sequence: CDR1 SEHNR, CDR2 FQNEAQ (reference sequence). This CDR3 comprises 14 residues. V shed 5 bases, J shed 4 bases, and the junction held 1 base outside the gene matches. The CDR3 DNA is TGTGCCAGCAGCCGGACAGGGGGTAATGAAAAACTGTTTTTT. Translating gives CASSRTGGNEKLFF.

V usage is TRBV4-1 and J usage is TRBJ2-7; D is undetermined. Trimming left V 6 bases short and J 0 bases short, with 12 bases between. Germline CDR1 is MGHRA and CDR2 is YSYEKL. This CDR3 has 14 amino acids. The CDR3 region is CASSHKQSSYEQYF. The CDR3 DNA follows: TGCGCCAGCAGTCACAAACAGAGCTCCTACGAGCAGTACTTC.

This chain uses TRBV5-1 with TRBJ2-1; TRBD1 matches at 8 bases. Germline V CDR1 and CDR2: SGHRS, YFSETQ. V shed 0 bases, J shed 8 bases, and the junction held 7 bases outside the gene matches. The CDR3 contains 15 residues. CDR3 in amino acids: CASSLEDRGFHEQFF. The CDR3, as DNA: TGCGCCAGCAGCTTGGAAGACAGGGGTTTCCATGAGCAGTTCTTC.

The chain carries TRBV4-3 and TRBJ2-7; 11 bases align to TRBD2. The V and J ends lost 1 base and 1 base, in that order; junction bases with no gene match: 15. Germline V gene sequence: CDR1 LGHNA, CDR2 YSLEER. The CDR3 is 20 amino acids. CDR3 coding DNA: TGCGCCAGCAGCCAAGTTACGGCTAGCGGGAGGAACAAATATTCCTACGAGCAGTACTTC. It translates to CASSQVTASGRNKYSYEQYF.

In this sample, this clone turned up a few times. The chain carries TRBV7-2 and TRBJ1-3; no reliable D call. Germline V lookup: CDR1 SGHTA, CDR2 FQGNSA. V was shortened by 5 bases and J by 0 bases, with 2 bases between the two germline ends. The CDR3 consists of 12 residues. CDR3 sequence (DNA): TGTGCCAGCAGCAACTCTGGAAACACCATATATTTT. This codes for CASSNSGNTIYF.

The chain is built from TRBV6-5 and TRBJ2-5; tentatively, D is TRBD2 (5 bases). CDR3 length equals 15 residues. Between the trimmed V and J ends, which lost 2 bases and 5 bases, there was a span of 15 bases. Germline V gene lookup returns CDR1 MNHEY and CDR2 SVGAGI. CDR3 DNA: TGTGCCAGCAGTTACATGGGAGCCCCGGGGGAGACCCAGTACTTC. It specifies CASSYMGAPGETQYF.

The rearrangement links TRBV6-1 to TRBJ2-7; 9 bases agree with TRBD2. The CDR3 is made up of 16 amino acids. The trim removed 2 bases at V and 2 bases at J, leaving 7 bases unmatched. Germline V gene data show CDR1 as MNHNS and CDR2 as SASEGT. The CDR3 DNA reads TGTGCCAGCAGTGAATATCTCCTAGCGGGAACCTACGAGCAGTACTTC. Amino acids: CASSEYLLAGTYEQYF.

The chain employs TRBV27 and TRBJ2-7; possibly TRBD1 or TRBD2 for D (5 bases each). CDR1 is MNHEY, CDR2 SMNVEV, per germline (reference sequence). The CDR3 spans 14 residues. The germline V and J ends were trimmed by 2 bases and 4 bases, with 12 bases remaining between them. As DNA, the CDR3 is TGTGCCAGCAGTTTAAGGGGAGACCCTTACGAGCAGTACTTC. Its translation is CASSLRGDPYEQYF.

The chain links TRBV27 to TRBJ2-5; 9 bases are a match to TRBD2. J lost 5 bases, V lost 8 bases, and 15 bases had no gene match. The CDR3 loop spans 16 amino acids. Germline assignment: CDR1 MNHEY and CDR2 SMNVEV (reference sequence). The CDR3 here is CASCAVTAGGPETQYF. The DNA of the CDR3 is TGTGCCAGCTGTGCCGTCACCGCGGGGGGGCCGGAGACCCAGTACTTC.

This chain links TRBV27 with TRBJ2-5, with D tentatively TRBD1 (6 bases). Germline assignment: CDR1 MNHEY and CDR2 SMNVEV (reference sequence). CDR3 size: 16 residues. V shed 5 bases and J shed 4 bases, with 20 bases lying between them. The DNA of the CDR3 is TGTGCCAGCAGTCACTTTATGGGGACACAGGGAGAGACCCAGTACTTC. Residues: CASSHFMGTQGETQYF.

This rearrangement joins TRBV27 to TRBJ2-1, with 8 positions matching TRBD2. CDR1 and CDR2 (germline): MNHEY, SMNVEV (reference sequence). V lost 7 bases and J lost 8; bases outside the gene matches: 22. This CDR3 spans 18 amino acids. The CDR3 nucleotides read TGTGCCAGCACGCCCTGGGGACTAGGAGTAAATGGGCAGGATGAGCAGTTCTTC. Translated, it gives CASTPWGLGVNGQDEQFF.

The chain joins TRBV19 to TRBJ2-5; possible D gene TRBD2, 7 bases. The length of the CDR3 is 19 residues. Germline CDR1 is LNHDA and CDR2 is SQIVND (reference sequence). V was shortened by 3 bases and J by 2 bases, with 25 bases between the two germline ends. CDR3 nucleotides: TGTGCCAGTAGTATTCGGCGGGGGCCGTTAACTGAGATACAAGAGACCCAGTACTTC. It yields the protein CASSIRRGPLTEIQETQYF. Full variable domain (remainder filled in from reference TRBV19 and TRBJ2-5): DGGITQSPKYLFRKEGQNVTLSCEQNLNHDAMYWYRQDPGQGLRLIYYSQIVNDFQKGDIAEGYSVSREKKESFPLTVTSAQKNPTAFYLCASSIRRGPLTEIQETQYFGPGTRLLVL.

V is TRBV7-8 and J is TRBJ2-5, with D possibly matching TRBD2 (5 bases). This CDR3 region has 14 residues. From germline, CDR1 is SGHVS and CDR2 FQNEAQ. The ends were cut back, 1 base at V and 4 bases at J, with 10 bases in the middle. The chain's CDR3 is CASSLVGGPETQYF. CDR3 nucleotide sequence: TGTGCCAGCAGCTTAGTTGGAGGCCCAGAGACCCAGTACTTC.

This clone was seen just once. The CDR3 region is CASSFRRAPYEQYF. CDR3 coding DNA: TGTGCCAGCAGTTTTCGACGGGCACCCTACGAGCAGTACTTC. V and J are TRBV28 and TRBJ2-7; D is uncertain. The V gene lost 3 bases and the J gene lost 2 bases, with 11 bases spanning the gap. The CDR3 is made up of 14 amino acids. The germline V gene has CDR1 MDHEN and CDR2 SYDVKM. Together with reference TRBV28 and TRBJ2-7, the CDR3 gives the full variable domain: DVKVTQSSRYLVKRTGEKVFLECVQDMDHENMFWYRQDPGLGLRLIYFSYDVKMKEKGDIPEGYSVSREKKERFSLILESASTNQTSMYLCASSFRRAPYEQYFGPGTRLTVT.